The T cell receptor beta chain described here comes from a study of shared clonotypes between healthy human individuals (TCRdb year 2020). Background for the entire study: The cohort comprised a couple of women and a few men aged 18 to 49 years. For each donor, CD4 naive and CD4 memory were each given three plates, CD8 naive was given two plates, and CD8 memory was given one plate. Per donor, leukapheresis produced somewhere between about 0.85 and 9.5 billion PBMCs. Different laboratories and diverse techniques were used to prepare libraries and sequence TCR repertoires, to increase sequencing depth and limit assay-specific biases. To estimate repertoire size and how much clonotypes are shared between individuals, the study performed deep sequencing of blood TCR repertoires from five healthy adults.

CD8 naive samples were CD45RO-negative cells positively selected for CCR7, giving a CD45RA+CCR7+ population that excluded TemRA cells. The donors were healthy, HIV-negative adults with no recently reported acute infections or vaccinations. Every donor was a Caucasian adult living in Nashville, Tennessee, USA. After blood collection by leukapheresis, PBMCs were isolated using Ficoll-Histopaque density gradient centrifugation and then cryopreserved in the vapor phase of liquid nitrogen. Analytical flow cytometry was used to check the purity and quantity of every magnetically sorted T cell population. From each sorted fraction, genomic DNA was isolated and quantified by UV absorbance on a Nanodrop 2000c. Trimming costs V 0 bases and J 5 bases, and their ends lie 12 bases apart. From cysteine to phenylalanine, the CDR3 is 14 amino acids long. Solely the CDR3 DNA is kept, with 42 bases framed from the first base. CDR1 SGDLS and CDR2 YYNGEE are derived from the germline V gene.

Paper-wide results and their limitations: Higher generation probabilities were observed for clonotypes shared by all four sorted-subset donors than for non-shared clonotypes. Across several donors, about 5% of naive CD4, around 3.5% of naive CD8, 2% to 2.5% of memory CD4, and 0.4% of memory CD8 clonotypes were shared. Rarefaction of sorted-subset datasets indicated incomplete sequencing despite the large sequencing depth. Based on pairwise subsampling, the degree of clonotype sharing among donors was expected to be affected by sequencing depth. Sampling was restricted to blood, and TCR repertoires in tissue are likely to differ from TCR repertoires in blood. Because the study included only a small number of donors, the genetic and exposure-history diversity represented was limited. Larger estimated clonotype richness was generally found for naive subsets than for memory subsets.

Using the deep immunoSEQ assay, multiplex PCR amplified TCR CDR3 regions from genomic DNA. Extracted genomic DNA from each cell subset was spread evenly across all wells of several immunoSEQ 96-well plates, with each plate serving as a replicate. Each replicate PCR for sorted subsets received about 220 ng genomic DNA, equal to 30,000 or so T cell genomes. The purified libraries were quantified using a Qubit 3.0 fluorometer, sized with a Bioanalyzer 2100, and then quantified again using the KAPA Library Quantification kit. A separate single-read 150-cycle Illumina NextSeq 550 flow cell was used to sequence each immunoSEQ 96-well plate. The study's own analysis went as follows. Because the immunoSEQ output held only junctional sequences and lacked quality scores, the filtering could not match the filtering applied to full-length reads. To assign V/J genes and CDR3, sequences were annotated using PyIR, a Python wrapper for IgBLAST v1.9, with IMGT germline references. Reads were removed for weak V/J assignments (E-value above 1e-6), missing CDR3, stop codons, out-of-frame junctions, or ambiguous translated residues. V3J clonotypes were defined as sequences sharing an identical inferred V gene, J gene, and CDR3 amino acid sequence. Percentage overlap between repertoires was calculated by dividing the number of shared unique clonotypes by the size of the smaller repertoire. Repertoire richness was assessed with RTK rarefaction, the Chao1 estimator, and Recon v2.1 estimates of unobserved clonotypes. Generation probabilities were computed with OLGA for all TCRbeta clonotypes obtained by the gDNA method from a few donors. TCRdb carries this immuneACCESS record with in-frame sequences only. Its versions omit some clonotypes, under half of them owing to an unresolved V gene in the studies checked, with the rest unexplained. V and J calls and clone size come straight from that table; D and trimming were deduced from the DNA. This sample comprises 1.5 million to 2.5 million clones, about 95% of them detected only once. Clones ranked in the top ten supply approximately 1.2% of the sample.

As for this clone: Its specific antigen is unknown. No base quality values were provided; no much bigger clone lies one nucleotide off.

This sequence originates from a man aged 18 to 29 in good health. The sample comprised naive CD8+ T cells sorted from blood. Read against the paper, the sample's cell subset or site label means: CD45RA+CCR7+. Here the chain combines TRBV9 and TRBJ2-7; the D segment may tentatively be TRBD1 or TRBD2, each giving 5 matched bases. The nucleotide sequence reads as follows: TGTGCCAGCAGCGTAGGAGGGGACCACGACGAGCAGTACTTC. The translation is CASSVGGDHDEQYF.